The rows below give T cell receptor beta chains drawn from one sample of a study of cytotoxic CD8 clonotypes in ibrutinib-treated CLL. Data came from immunoSEQ multiplex PCR; TCRdb stores just in-frame clones and leaves some out. This table holds about 160,000 clones, more than 75% found once. Sample: PBMCs, taken after 12 months of ibrutinib treatment. The receptors were sampled from a human donor with chronic lymphocytic leukemia. Each CDR3 is given without its conserved first and last residue.

v_call cdr3_aa
TRBV6-5 ASSAPGRRTEAF
TRBV5-3 ARSIIAGGQEETQY
TRBV5-1 ASSWDRGFYEQY
TRBV2 ASTTLYEQY
TRBV5-1 ASSLAAGDPQY
TRBV5-4 ASSSQQDRGRYGYT
TRBV4-3 ASSQERKQPQH
TRBV4-3 ASSQPDRGSSTDMQY
TRBV10-3 AISPLGGTGELF
TRBV30 ACHRGNTGELF
TRBV6-6 ATGGSARSYEQY
TRBV4-1 ASSHPAMVSSKNIQY
TRBV5-4 ASSRAGGGKETQY
TRBV7-3 ASSHGTGNEQF
TRBV7-2 ASSPIVSGTRQETQY
TRBV7-2 ASSEPGPQNHGYT
TRBV28 ASVRGTGSYEQY
TRBV5-8 ASSRPTGRPTDTQY
TRBV4-3 ASSGSGRIRDEQF
TRBV28 ASSLGAGTGELF
TRBV9 ASSLGGANVLT
TRBV10-2 ASSVGTDTQY
TRBV5-1 ASSRQAAGEETQY
TRBV5-4 ASSLEASKANTGELF
TRBV5-1 ASSSIRLEQF
TRBV7-9 ASSQMGGFTEAF
TRBV5-4 ASSFGQGAGVTGNTIY
TRBV20-1 SARPGTEAF
TRBV5-5 ASSPGTPNQPQH
TRBV28 ASSLGGGGSEAF
TRBV28 ASSFLGQGSFFNQPQH
TRBV7-2 ASSFVGGTNNEQF
TRBV18 ASSPGRGDTEAF
TRBV6-5 ASSYSRQGNQPQH
TRBV6-5 ASREQYSNQPQH
TRBV27 ASSPTGNYGYT
TRBV5-1 ASRRASPGETQY